These T cell receptor beta chains were read from a single sample in a study of cytomegalovirus exposure and HLA in healthy donors. TCRdb's table, derived via immunoSEQ multiplex PCR, lists solely in-frame clones and lacks some. The sample has about 110,000 clones; around 80% are singletons. The sequenced material came from PBMCs. These receptors all stem from a woman aged 60-70 years in good health and CMV-seropositive. Each CDR3 is given with its conserved first and last residue. A D gene is named only where the DNA matches it firmly. A row's size may be missing; if present it is once, few, many or a size class.

>TRBJ1-1|-|TRBV7-6|-
CASSLGGGLGTEAFF
>TRBJ1-2|TRBD1|TRBV4-2|-
CASSQMGQIYGYTF
>TRBJ1-6|TRBD1|TRBV5-1|-
CASRGTDNSPLHF
>TRBJ2-3|TRBD2|TRBV9|-
CASSSKGGTGTDTQYF
>TRBJ2-7|-|TRBV4-1|-
CASSPRVTATYEQYF
>TRBJ2-1|TRBD2|TRBV7-7|-
CASSPDLAGFNEQFF
>TRBJ1-2|-|TRBV7-9|-
CSSSLVGELYGYTF
>TRBJ2-1|TRBD2|TRBV7-3|-
CASSFPTSGNNEQFF
>TRBJ1-3|-|TRBV6-1|-
CASSEALQGSSGNTIYF
>TRBJ2-7|-|TRBV6-1|few
CASSEEPGLIYEQYF
>TRBJ1-5|-|TRBV6-1|-
CASSVAPGWTDYSNQPQHF
>TRBJ1-3|-|TRBV18|-
CASSPPSEAGNTIYF
>TRBJ2-2|-|TRBV5-1|-
CASSGASPRRANTGELFF
>TRBJ2-2|-|TRBV9|-
CASSLSAPNTGELFF
>TRBJ1-2|TRBD1|TRBV15|-
CATSRDGTGVGYTF
>TRBJ2-7|-|TRBV6-5|-
CASSYSLQQYF
>TRBJ1-1|-|TRBV5-1|-
CASSLEAGEAFF
>TRBJ2-7|TRBD2|TRBV6-5|few
CASSYGAGGRHEQYF
>TRBJ2-1|TRBD2|TRBV9|-
CASSVASGRGNEQFF
>TRBJ1-6|TRBD1|TRBV7-3|-
CASSQTGVNSPLHF
>-|-|TRBV7-9|few
CASSLVLAHEQYF
>TRBJ2-2|TRBD2|TRBV4-2|-
CASSHPSGTSSTGELFF
>TRBJ2-1|-|TRBV28|once
CASSRDEQFF
>TRBJ2-1|TRBD2|TRBV7-3|-
CASSFGTRDEQFF
>TRBJ2-3|TRBD1|TRBV7-6|-
CASEEGDRGGNTQYF
>TRBJ2-7|-|TRBV18|-
CASSRTDSYEQYF
>TRBJ2-2|-|TRBV6-4|-
CASSEEGAPGELFF
>TRBJ2-1|-|TRBV5-1|-
CASSLVVSPNEQFF
>TRBJ2-2|TRBD2|TRBV10-1|-
CASSDSGGDGGELFF
>TRBJ2-7|TRBD1|TRBV9|-
CASSDRDRWHEQYF
>TRBJ1-2|-|TRBV9|once
CASSVGVLQNYGYTF
>TRBJ2-1|TRBD2|TRBV18|-
CASSRTGTSGNNEQFF
>TRBJ2-1|-|TRBV6-1|once
CASSEFGGVGYNEQFF
>TRBJ2-1|-|TRBV2|-
CASSTGTGGVF
>TRBJ2-6|-|TRBV7-3|-
CASSQESGTGANVLTF
>TRBJ2-5|TRBD2|TRBV4-1|-
CASSQVPGTTLQETQYF
>TRBJ1-5|TRBD1|TRBV28|-
CASSTVTGAYSNQPQHF
>TRBJ1-1|-|TRBV12-5|-
CASGENRVTEAFF
>TRBJ1-4|-|TRBV10-3|-
CATAEQGRATEKLFF
>TRBJ1-2|TRBD1|TRBV15|-
CATSPGTAMDGYTF
>TRBJ2-1|TRBD2|TRBV27|-
CASLRVAGGHEQFF